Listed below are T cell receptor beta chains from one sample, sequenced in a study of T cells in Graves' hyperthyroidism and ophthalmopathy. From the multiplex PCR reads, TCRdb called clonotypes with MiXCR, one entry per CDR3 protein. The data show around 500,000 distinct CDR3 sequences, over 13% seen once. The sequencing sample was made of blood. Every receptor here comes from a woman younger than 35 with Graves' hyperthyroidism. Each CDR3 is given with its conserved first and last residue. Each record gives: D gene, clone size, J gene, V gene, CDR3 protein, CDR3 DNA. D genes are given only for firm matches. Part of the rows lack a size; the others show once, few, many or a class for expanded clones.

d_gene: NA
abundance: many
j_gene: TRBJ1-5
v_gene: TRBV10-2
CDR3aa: CASGKSVSSNQPQHF
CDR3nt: TGCGCCAGCGGGAAATCGGTTTCTAGCAATCAGCCCCAGCATTTT

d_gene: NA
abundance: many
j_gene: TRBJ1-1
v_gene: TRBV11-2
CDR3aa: CASSLGAMNTEAFF
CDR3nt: TGTGCCAGCAGCTTAGGGGCAATGAACACTGAAGCTTTCTTT

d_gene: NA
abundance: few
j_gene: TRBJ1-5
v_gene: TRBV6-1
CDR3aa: CATRRDNQPQHF
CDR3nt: TGTGCCACCCGAAGGGACAATCAGCCCCAGCATTTT

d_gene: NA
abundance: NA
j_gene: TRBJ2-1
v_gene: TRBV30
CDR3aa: CACGAYNEQFF
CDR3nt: TGTGCCTGCGGGGCCTACAATGAGCAGTTCTTC

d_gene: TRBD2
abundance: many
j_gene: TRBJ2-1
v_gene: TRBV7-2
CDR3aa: CASSPVLAGGEQFF
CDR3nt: TGTGCCAGCAGCCCTGTCCTAGCGGGAGGGGAGCAGTTCTTC

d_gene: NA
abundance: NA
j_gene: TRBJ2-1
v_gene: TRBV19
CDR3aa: CASSIDRVIFSYNEQFF
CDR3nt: TGTGCCAGTAGTATAGATCGAGTTATTTTCTCCTACAATGAGCAGTTCTTC

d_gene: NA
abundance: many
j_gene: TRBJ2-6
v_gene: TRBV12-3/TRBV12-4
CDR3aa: CASSFYGGLGANVLTF
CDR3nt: TGTGCCAGCAGTTTTTACGGGGGGCTAGGGGCCAACGTCCTGACTTTC

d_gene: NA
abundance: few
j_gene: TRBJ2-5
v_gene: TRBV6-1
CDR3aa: CASSAGLMYQETQYF
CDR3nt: TGTGCCAGCAGTGCAGGACTTATGTACCAAGAGACCCAGTACTTC

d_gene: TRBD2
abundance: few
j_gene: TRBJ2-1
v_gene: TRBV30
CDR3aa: CAWTAGLTSNEQFF
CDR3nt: TGTGCCTGGACAGCGGGACTTACTTCCAATGAGCAGTTCTTC

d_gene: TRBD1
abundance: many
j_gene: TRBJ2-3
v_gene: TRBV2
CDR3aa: CARHRDRPDTQYF
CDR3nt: TGTGCCAGACATCGGGACAGGCCAGATACGCAGTATTTT

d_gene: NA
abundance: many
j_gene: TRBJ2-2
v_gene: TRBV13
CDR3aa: CASSLEGQGNTGELFF
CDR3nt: TGTGCCAGCAGCTTAGAGGGACAAGGAAACACCGGGGAGCTGTTTTTT

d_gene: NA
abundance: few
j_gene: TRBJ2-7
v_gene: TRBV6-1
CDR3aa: CASSEIHFSYEQYF
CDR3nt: TGTGCCAGCAGTGAAATACACTTCTCCTACGAGCAGTACTTC

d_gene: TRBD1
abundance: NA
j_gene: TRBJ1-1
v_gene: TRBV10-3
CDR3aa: CAITHGTGSTEAFF
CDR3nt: TGTGCCATCACCCACGGGACAGGGAGTACTGAAGCTTTCTTT

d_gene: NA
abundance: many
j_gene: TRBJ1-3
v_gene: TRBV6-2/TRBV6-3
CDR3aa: CASSTRQRTAYSGNTIYF
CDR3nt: TGTGCCAGCAGTACCCGACAGAGGACCGCTTACTCTGGAAACACCATATATTTT

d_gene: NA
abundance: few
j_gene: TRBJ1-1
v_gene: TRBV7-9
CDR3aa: CASSFTAMNTEAFF
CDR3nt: TGTGCCAGCAGCTTCACAGCCATGAACACTGAAGCTTTCTTT

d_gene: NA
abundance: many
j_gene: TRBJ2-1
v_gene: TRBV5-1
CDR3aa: CASSTGLGDEQFF
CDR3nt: TGCGCCAGCAGCACCGGACTCGGGGATGAGCAGTTCTTC

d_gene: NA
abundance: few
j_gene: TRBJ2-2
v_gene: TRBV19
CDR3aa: CATLEGTGELFF
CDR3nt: TGTGCCACCCTTGAGGGCACCGGGGAGCTGTTTTTT

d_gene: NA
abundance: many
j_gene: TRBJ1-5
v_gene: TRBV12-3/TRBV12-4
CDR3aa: CASRSGGLTGNQPQHF
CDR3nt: TGTGCCAGCAGATCTGGGGGGCTTACGGGCAATCAGCCCCAGCATTTT

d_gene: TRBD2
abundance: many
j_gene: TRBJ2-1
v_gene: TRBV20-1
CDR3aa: CSAGRTSVNEQFF
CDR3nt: TGCAGTGCTGGCAGGACTAGCGTAAATGAGCAGTTCTTC

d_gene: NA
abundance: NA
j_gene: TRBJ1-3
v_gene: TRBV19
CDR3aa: CASRLSSGNTIYF
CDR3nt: TGTGCCAGTAGACTCTCCTCTGGAAACACCATATATTTT

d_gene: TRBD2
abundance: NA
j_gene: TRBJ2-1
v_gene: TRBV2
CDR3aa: CANSGGDEQFF
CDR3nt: TGTGCCAACAGTGGGGGGGATGAGCAGTTCTTC

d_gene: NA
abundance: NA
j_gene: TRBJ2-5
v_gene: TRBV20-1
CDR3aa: CSANSPGPQGMETQYF
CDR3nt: TGCAGTGCAAATTCTCCGGGCCCTCAGGGGATGGAGACCCAGTACTTC

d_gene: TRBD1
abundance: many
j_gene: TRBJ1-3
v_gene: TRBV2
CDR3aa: CASMTVQGADGNTIYF
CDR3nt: TGTGCCAGCATGACCGTTCAGGGGGCAGACGGAAACACCATATATTTT

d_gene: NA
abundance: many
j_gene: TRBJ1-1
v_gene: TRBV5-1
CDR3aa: CASSRGSVGGTEAFF
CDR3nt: TGCGCCAGCAGCCGGGGGTCTGTGGGGGGGACTGAAGCTTTCTTT

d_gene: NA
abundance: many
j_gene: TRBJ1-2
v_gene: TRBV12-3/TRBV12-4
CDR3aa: CASSRWGSGYTF
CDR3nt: TGTGCCAGCAGTCGCTGGGGTTCTGGCTACACCTTC

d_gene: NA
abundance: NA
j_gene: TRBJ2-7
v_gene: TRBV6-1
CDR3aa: CASRWTISSYEQYF
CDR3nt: TGTGCCAGCAGATGGACTATTTCTTCCTACGAGCAGTACTTC

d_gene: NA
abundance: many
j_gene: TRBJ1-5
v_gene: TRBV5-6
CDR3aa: CASSFRQGRQPQHF
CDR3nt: TGTGCCAGCAGCTTCCGGCAGGGACGTCAGCCCCAGCATTTT

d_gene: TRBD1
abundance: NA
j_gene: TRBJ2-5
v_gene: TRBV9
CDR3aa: CASSTGTGGRETQYF
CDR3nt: TGTGCCAGCAGCACTGGGACAGGGGGGCGAGAGACCCAGTACTTC

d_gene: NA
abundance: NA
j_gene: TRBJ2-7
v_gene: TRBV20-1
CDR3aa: CSARESAYEQYF
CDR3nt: TGCAGTGCTAGAGAGTCAGCCTACGAGCAGTACTTC

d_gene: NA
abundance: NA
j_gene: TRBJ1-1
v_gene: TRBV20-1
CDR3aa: CSPAYPGHMNTEAFF
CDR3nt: TGCAGTCCTGCATATCCGGGCCACATGAACACTGAAGCTTTCTTT

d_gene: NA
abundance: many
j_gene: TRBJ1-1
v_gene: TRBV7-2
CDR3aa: CASSLAGGGKTEAFF
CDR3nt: TGTGCCAGCAGCTTAGCGGGGGGAGGAAAAACTGAAGCTTTCTTT

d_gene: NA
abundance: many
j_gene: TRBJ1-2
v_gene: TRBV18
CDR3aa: CASSPPGRLYGYTF
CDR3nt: TGTGCCAGCTCACCCCCAGGGCGTCTCTATGGCTACACCTTC

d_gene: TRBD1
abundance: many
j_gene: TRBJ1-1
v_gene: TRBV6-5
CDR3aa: CASSYQWDRVTTEAFF
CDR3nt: TGTGCCAGCAGTTACCAGTGGGACAGGGTAACCACTGAAGCTTTCTTT

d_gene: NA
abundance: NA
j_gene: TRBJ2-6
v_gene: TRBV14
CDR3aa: CASSQALREVGANVLTF
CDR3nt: TGTGCCAGCAGCCAAGCTTTGCGGGAAGTTGGGGCCAACGTCCTGACTTTC

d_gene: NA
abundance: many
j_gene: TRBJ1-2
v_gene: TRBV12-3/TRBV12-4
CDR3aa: CASSPGNANYGYTF
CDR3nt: TGTGCCAGCAGCCCAGGGAATGCCAACTATGGCTACACCTTC

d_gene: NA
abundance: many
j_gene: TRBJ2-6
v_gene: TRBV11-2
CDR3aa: CASSLEGRRRNSGANVLTF
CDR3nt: TGTGCCAGCAGCTTAGAGGGTCGTAGGCGAAACTCTGGGGCCAACGTCCTGACTTTC

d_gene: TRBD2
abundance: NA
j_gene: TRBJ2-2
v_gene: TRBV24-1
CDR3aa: CAPDTHPESPGLAGANTGELFF
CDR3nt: TGTGCCCCCGATACGCATCCCGAGAGTCCGGGACTAGCGGGAGCGAACACCGGGGAGCTGTTTTTT

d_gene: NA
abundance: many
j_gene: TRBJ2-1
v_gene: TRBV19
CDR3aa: CASTSKPFGNEQFF
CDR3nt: TGTGCCAGTACATCCAAGCCGTTCGGGAATGAGCAGTTCTTC

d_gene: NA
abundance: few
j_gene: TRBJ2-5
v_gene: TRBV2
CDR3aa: CASRWGEALLSQHF
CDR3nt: TGTGCCAGCCGGTGGGGAGAGGCTTTGTTGTCCCAGCACTTC

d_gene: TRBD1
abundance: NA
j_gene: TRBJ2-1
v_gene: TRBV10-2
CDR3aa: CASRELGTGFDEQFF
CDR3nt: TGCGCCAGCAGGGAGTTGGGGACAGGGTTCGATGAGCAGTTCTTC

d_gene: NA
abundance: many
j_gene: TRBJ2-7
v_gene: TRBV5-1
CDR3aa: CASSLDSTSYEQYF
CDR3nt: TGCGCCAGCAGCTTGGACAGTACCTCCTACGAGCAGTACTTC

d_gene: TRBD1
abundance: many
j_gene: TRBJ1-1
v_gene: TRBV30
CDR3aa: CAWSRQGGTEAFF
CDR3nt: TGTGCCTGGAGCCGTCAGGGGGGTACTGAAGCTTTCTTT

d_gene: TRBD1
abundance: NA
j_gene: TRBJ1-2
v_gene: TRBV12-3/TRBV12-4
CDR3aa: CASSLQGGGYGYTF
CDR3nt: TGTGCCAGCAGTTTGCAGGGGGGGGGGTATGGCTACACCTTC

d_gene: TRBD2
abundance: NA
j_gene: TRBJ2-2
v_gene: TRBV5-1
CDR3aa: CASSYGPGGTGELFF
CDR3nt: TGCGCCAGCAGCTACGGGCCGGGAGGGACCGGGGAGCTGTTTTTT

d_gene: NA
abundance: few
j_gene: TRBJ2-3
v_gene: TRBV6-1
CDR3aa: CASYRDTSTDTQYF
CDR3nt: TGTGCCAGTTACCGGGACACTAGCACAGATACGCAGTATTTT

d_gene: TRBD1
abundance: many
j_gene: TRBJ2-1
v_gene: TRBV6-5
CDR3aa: CASSYSGTGGFEQFF
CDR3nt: TGTGCCAGCAGTTACTCCGGGACAGGGGGCTTTGAGCAGTTCTTC

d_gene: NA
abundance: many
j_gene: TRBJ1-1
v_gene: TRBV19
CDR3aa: CASSIDRAVGAFF
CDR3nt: TGTGCCAGTAGTATAGATCGAGCAGTCGGAGCTTTCTTT

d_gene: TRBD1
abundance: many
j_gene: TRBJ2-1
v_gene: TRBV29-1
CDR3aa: CSVRPRQGAYEQFF
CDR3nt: TGCAGCGTTCGCCCTAGACAGGGGGCTTATGAGCAGTTCTTC

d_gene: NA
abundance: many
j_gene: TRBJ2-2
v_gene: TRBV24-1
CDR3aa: CATSDPLDTGELFF
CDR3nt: TGTGCCACCAGTGATCCCCTGGACACCGGGGAGCTGTTTTTT

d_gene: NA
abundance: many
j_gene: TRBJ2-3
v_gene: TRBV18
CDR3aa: CASSPALDADTQYF
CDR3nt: TGTGCCAGCTCACCTGCCCTGGACGCAGATACGCAGTATTTT

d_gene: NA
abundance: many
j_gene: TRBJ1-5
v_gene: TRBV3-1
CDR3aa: CASSQAGGPNQPQHF
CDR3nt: TGTGCCAGCAGCCAAGCGGGGGGGCCCAATCAGCCCCAGCATTTT

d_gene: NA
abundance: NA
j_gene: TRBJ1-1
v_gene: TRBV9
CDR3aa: CASSVFGLDNTEAFF
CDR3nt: TGTGCCAGCAGCGTTTTCGGTCTCGATAACACTGAAGCTTTCTTT

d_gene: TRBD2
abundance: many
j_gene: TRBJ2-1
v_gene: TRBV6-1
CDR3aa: CASREPLKRDYNEQFF
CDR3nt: TGTGCCAGCAGAGAACCCCTCAAGCGGGATTACAATGAGCAGTTCTTC

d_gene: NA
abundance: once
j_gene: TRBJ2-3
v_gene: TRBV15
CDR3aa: CATSRDYSDTQYF
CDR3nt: TGTGCCACCAGCAGGGACTATAGCGATACGCAGTATTTT

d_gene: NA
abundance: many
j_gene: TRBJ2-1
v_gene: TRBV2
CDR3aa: CASSEAGQFF
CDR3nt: TGTGCCAGCAGTGAGGCAGGTCAGTTCTTC

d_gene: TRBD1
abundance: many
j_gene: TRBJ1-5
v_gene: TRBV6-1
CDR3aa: CASSLDRGLVFGQPQHF
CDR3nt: TGTGCCAGCAGTTTGGACAGGGGGTTAGTTTTTGGCCAGCCCCAGCATTTT

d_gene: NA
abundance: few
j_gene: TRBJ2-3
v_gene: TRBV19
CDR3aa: CASSIRENFRDTQYF
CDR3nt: TGTGCCAGTAGTATTAGGGAGAACTTTAGGGATACGCAGTATTTT

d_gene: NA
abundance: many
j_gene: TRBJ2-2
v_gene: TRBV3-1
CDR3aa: CASSYRAGELFF
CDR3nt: TGTGCCAGCAGCTACAGGGCCGGGGAGCTGTTTTTT

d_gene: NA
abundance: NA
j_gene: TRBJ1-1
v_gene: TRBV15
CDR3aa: CATSRGKGDTEAFF
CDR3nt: TGTGCCACCAGCAGAGGAAAAGGGGACACTGAAGCTTTCTTT

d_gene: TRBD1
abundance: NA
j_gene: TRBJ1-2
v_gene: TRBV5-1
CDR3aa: CASSVGQGASYGYTF
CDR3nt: TGCGCCAGCAGCGTAGGACAGGGGGCCAGCTATGGCTACACCTTC